The 29 T cell receptor beta chains below all came from one sample that was sequenced in a study of early T cells in non-severe SARS-CoV-2 infection. TCRdb re-derived calls from the 5' RACE reads in MiXCR, one entry per CDR3 protein. Here the sample spans roughly 64,000 distinct CDR3 sequences, roughly 8.2% being singletons. Sequencing was performed on whole blood, taken at baseline. The receptors originated from an adult who was a healthcare worker with PCR-confirmed SARS-CoV-2 infection or an uninfected control (not recorded which).

Only a few counts were recorded for this clonotype. The CDR3: CASSLSSGNYNEQFF. CDR3 sequence (DNA): TGTGCCAGCAGCTTATCTAGCGGGAACTACAATGAGCAGTTCTTC. The chain joins TRBV7-2 to TRBJ2-1; 9 bases align to TRBD2. J lost 3 bases, V lost 2 bases, and 2 bases had no gene match. CDR3 length: 15 amino acids. Germline V lookup: CDR1 SGHTA, CDR2 FQGNSA.

This clonotype was found many times. The rearrangement joins TRBV7-9 to TRBJ1-1; the D is unclear. V lost 5 bases to trimming and J lost 5 bases, with 18 bases between them. Germline loops: CDR1 SEHNR, CDR2 FQNEAQ (reference sequence). The CDR3 covers 15 residues. CDR3 nucleotides: TGTGCCAGCAGCCTTACGACCCCCGGAGGGACTGAAGCTTTCTTT. Amino acid sequence: CASSLTTPGGTEAFF.

At least ten counts were recorded for this clonotype. The V gene is TRBV7-2, the J gene TRBJ1-1, with a tentative D call TRBD1 (5 bases). Between the trimmed V and J ends, which lost 4 bases and 11 bases, there was a span of 17 bases. The CDR3 extends over 13 amino acids. Per germline, CDR1 SGHTA and CDR2 FQGNSA. CDR3 region: CASSSPPGPGAFF. Written as DNA, the CDR3 is TGTGCCAGCAGCTCCCCGCCGGGCCCAGGGGCTTTCTTT.

This clonotype was detected a few times. A junction boundary mismatches the germline segment, possibly from a read error. The chain recombines TRBV15 with TRBJ2-5; D unresolved. In germline, CDR1 is LNHNV, CDR2 YYDKDF (reference sequence). The CDR3 is 12 amino acids. This CDR3 reads CATSRFQQTQYF. DNA for the CDR3: TGTGCCACCAGCAGATTCCAACAGACCCAGTACTTC. The variable domain in full, with the rest retrieved from reference TRBV15 and TRBJ2-5, is DAMVIQNPRYQVTQFGKPVTLSCSQTLNHNVMYWYQQKSSQAPKLLFHYYDKDFNNEADTPDNFQSRRPNTSFCFLDIRSPGLGDTAMYLCATSRFQQTQYFGPGTRLLVL.

This clonotype was seen at least ten times. The V and J genes are TRBV12-5 and TRBJ1-5, with D unresolved. V was trimmed by 6 bases and J by 5 bases, leaving 17 bases between them. Germline CDR1 reads LGHNT; CDR2 reads FRNRAP. This CDR3 spans 15 amino acids. This CDR3 reads CASGLGGPIDQPQHF. The CDR3 nucleotides are TGTGCTAGTGGGCTGGGAGGCCCTATCGATCAGCCCCAGCATTTT. The complete variable domain, with remaining parts taken from reference TRBV12-5 and TRBJ1-5, reads DARVTQTPRHKVTEMGQEVTMRCQPILGHNTVFWYRQTMMQGLELLAYFRNRAPLDDSGMPKDRFSAEMPDATLATLKIQPSEPRDSAVYFCASGLGGPIDQPQHFGDGTRLSIL.

The chain has TRBV20-1 and TRBJ2-7; tentatively, D is TRBD2 (5 bases). Germline CDR1 is DFQATT and CDR2 is SNEGSKA (reference sequence). Trimming removed 4 bases at V and 3 bases at J, with 16 bases between. CDR3 length: 14 residues. The CDR3 reads CSAKSPAASYEQYF. CDR3 in DNA: TGCAGTGCTAAAAGCCCAGCGGCGAGCTACGAGCAGTACTTC.

J is TRBJ1-1 and V is TRBV12-3 or TRBV12-4; D remains unclear. The CDR3 is 11 amino acids. Trimming shortened V by 6 bases and J by 7 bases, and 9 bases separated the two germline ends. The CDR3 DNA reads as TGTGCCAGCAGCCCTGGACTTGAAGCTTTCTTT. Amino acids: CASSPGLEAFF.

This clonotype was seen only a few times. The chain has TRBV6-2 or TRBV6-3 and TRBJ2-1; D perhaps matches TRBD1 (6 bases). Trimming cost V 5 bases and J 9 bases, with 11 bases left between them. Germline V lookup: CDR1 MNHEY, CDR2 SVGEGT. The length of the CDR3 is 12 residues. This chain's CDR3 is CASSKGTIEQFF. The CDR3 DNA sequence: TGTGCCAGCAGTAAGGGGACAATTGAGCAGTTCTTC.

This chain uses TRBV7-2 with TRBJ2-5, with no clear D. V was cut by 5 bases and J by 5 bases, with 15 bases left in between. Germline loops: CDR1 SGHTA, CDR2 FQGNSA. CDR3 length equals 14 residues. CDR3 bases: TGTGCCAGCAGCCCCAGGACCCCTGGCGAGACCCAGTACTTC. Translation gives CASSPRTPGETQYF. Based on the CDR3 plus reference TRBV7-2 and TRBJ2-5, the full variable domain is GAGVSQSPSNKVTEKGKDVELRCDPISGHTALYWYRQSLGQGLEFLIYFQGNSAPDKSGLPSDRFSAERTGGSVSTLTIQRTQQEDSAVYLCASSPRTPGETQYFGPGTRLLVL.

This sequence joins TRBV7-6 and TRBJ1-4, with 7 bases fitting TRBD1. Germline V lookup: CDR1 SGHVS, CDR2 FNYEAQ. Germline trimming cut 2 bases from V and 5 bases from J; bases unmatched to any gene: 2. This CDR3 is built from 14 residues. The CDR3 DNA is TGTGCCAGCAGCTTAAGACAGGGAAATGAAAAACTGTTTTTT. Amino acids: CASSLRQGNEKLFF.

This clonotype occurred many times. The CDR3 protein is CSATPPVTGELFF. DNA for the CDR3: TGCAGTGCCACCCCTCCAGTCACCGGGGAGCTGTTTTTT. The gene calls are TRBV20-1 and TRBJ2-2; D is uncertain. The CDR3 is made up of 13 amino acids. The germline gives CDR1 DFQATT, CDR2 SNEGSKA (reference sequence). V lost 6 bases and J lost 4, with 12 bases in between.

The V and J genes are TRBV7-2 and TRBJ2-5; D possibly matches TRBD1 or TRBD2 (5 bases each). Germline V CDR1 and CDR2: SGHTA, FQGNSA. Trimming cost V 2 bases and J 2 bases, with 24 bases left between them. This CDR3 is built from 19 residues. The CDR3 reads CASSLLSIYSGDAQETQYF. CDR3 bases: TGTGCCAGCAGCTTATTGTCAATATACAGTGGGGACGCACAAGAGACCCAGTACTTC.

This clonotype occurred a few times. The V call is TRBV15, the J call TRBJ2-7, with D possibly TRBD1 on 5 matching bases. In germline, CDR1 is LNHNV, CDR2 YYDKDF (reference sequence). The ends were cut back, 2 bases at V and 2 bases at J, with 10 bases in the middle. This CDR3 has 14 residues. The CDR3 DNA is TGTGCCACCAGCAGAAGACAGTGGCCCTACGAGCAGTACTTC. Translated, it gives CATSRRQWPYEQYF.

This clonotype showed up just a few times. The V gene is TRBV5-4, the J gene TRBJ2-3, with a tentative D call TRBD1 (5 bases). The CDR3 covers 16 residues. CDR1 and CDR2 (germline): SGHNT, YYREEE (reference sequence). Trimming cost V 0 bases and J 1 base, with 12 bases left between them. CDR3 in amino acids: CASSLAIEGGTDTQYF. The DNA of the CDR3 is TGTGCCAGCAGCTTGGCGATTGAAGGGGGCACAGATACGCAGTATTTT.

This clonotype came up many times. J is TRBJ2-7 and V is TRBV18, with D uncertain. The germline CDR1 and CDR2 sequences are KGHSH and LQKENI. V lost 0 bases and J lost 0, with 9 bases in between. The CDR3 sequence is 15 residues long. CDR3: CASSPPTLSSYEQYF. CDR3 DNA sequence: TGTGCCAGCTCACCACCCACGTTAAGCTCCTACGAGCAGTACTTC.

This clonotype was picked up a small number of times. The chain recombines TRBV10-3 with TRBJ2-7; 10 positions match TRBD2. V shed 7 bases, J shed 3 bases, and the junction held 3 bases outside the gene matches. Per germline, CDR1 ENHRY and CDR2 SYGVKD. The CDR3 is 13 residues long. For the CDR3, the DNA is TGTGCCATCACTTCTAGCGGGAGCTACGAGCAGTACTTC. It is translated as CAITSSGSYEQYF.

This clonotype has a count of ten or more. This chain joins TRBV29-1 and TRBJ2-3, with TRBD2 matching 10 bases. The V gene's germline CDR1 is SQVTM and CDR2 ANQGSEA. The CDR3 is made up of 15 amino acids. J was trimmed by 0 bases and V by 2 bases; bases with no gene match: 2. CDR3 sequence reads: CSVELAGDSTDTQYF. The CDR3 DNA follows: TGCAGCGTTGAACTAGCGGGAGACAGCACAGATACGCAGTATTTT.

This clonotype was found a few times. The chain is built from TRBV4-1 and TRBJ2-7; D might be TRBD1 (6 bases). Germline V lookup: CDR1 MGHRA, CDR2 YSYEKL. CDR3 size: 14 residues. Deletions cut 4 bases from V and 2 bases from J, with 12 bases between. DNA of the CDR3: TGCGCCAGCAGCCGGGACAAGGGGCCCTACGAGCAGTACTTC. This encodes CASSRDKGPYEQYF.

This clonotype was recorded at least ten times. The rearrangement links TRBV7-2 to TRBJ1-1; no firm D call. The CDR3 spans 13 residues. Germline values: CDR1 SGHTA, CDR2 FQGNSA. V was shortened by 6 bases and J by 1 base, with 9 bases between the two germline ends. For the CDR3, the DNA is TGTGCCAGCAGGTTGGGGTCGAACACTGAAGCTTTCTTT. It translates to CASRLGSNTEAFF.

This clonotype was found many times. This chain links TRBV6-6 with TRBJ1-5, with D possibly being TRBD1 (6 bases). Per the germline V gene, CDR1 is MNHNY and CDR2 is SVGAGI (reference sequence). The CDR3 contains 15 residues. V lost 4 bases and J 3 bases, leaving 13 bases between the germline ends. CDR3 sequence (DNA): TGTGCCAGCAGTTTAACACAGGGACTCAATCAGCCCCAGCATTTT. This translates into CASSLTQGLNQPQHF.

This clonotype was recorded at least ten times. The chain recombines TRBV6-6 with TRBJ1-6, with a tentative D call TRBD1 (6 bases). Germline V gives CDR1 MNHNY, CDR2 SVGAGI (reference sequence). The length of the CDR3 is 14 residues. V lost 6 bases and J lost 11, with 17 bases in between. As DNA, the CDR3 is TGTGCCAGCAGGGACACAGGGTCGCTGGCACCCCTCCACTTT. Its translation is CASRDTGSLAPLHF.

This clonotype was detected many times. J is TRBJ1-1 and V is TRBV20-1; D is unclear. This CDR3 is 15 amino acids long. CDR1 is DFQATT and CDR2 is SNEGSKA in the germline V gene (reference sequence). Trimming took off 3 bases at V and 5 bases at J, with 19 bases between the two ends. The CDR3 is CSASFRNGLRTEAFF. The CDR3, as DNA: TGCAGTGCTAGCTTCCGGAATGGCCTGCGGACTGAAGCTTTCTTT.

This clonotype is medium-sized (0.01 to 0.1%) in the sample. The chain is built from TRBV5-1 and TRBJ1-1; D unresolved. Germline values: CDR1 SGHRS, CDR2 YFSETQ. The CDR3 has 13 amino acids. Trimming took 1 base from V and 3 from J, leaving 7 bases between them. In nucleotides, the CDR3 is TGCGCCAGCAGCTTGAAGCAGGACACTGAAGCTTTCTTT. It translates to CASSLKQDTEAFF.

The table lists this clonotype with many counts. The rearrangement links TRBV4-3 to TRBJ2-7, with 10 bases that match TRBD1. V lost 1 base to trimming and J lost 0 bases; unmatched junction nucleotides: 6. Germline CDR1 reads LGHNA; CDR2 reads YSLEER. There are 17 residues in the CDR3. CDR3 protein: CASSQATGGYSSYEQYF. DNA of the CDR3: TGCGCCAGCAGCCAAGCGACAGGGGGCTATAGCTCCTACGAGCAGTACTTC.

In this sample, this clonotype turned up many times. The CDR3 protein is CASSYRVNYGYTF. In nucleotides, the CDR3 is TGTGCCAGCAGTTACAGGGTAAACTATGGCTACACCTTC. The chain recombines TRBV6-5 with TRBJ1-2; D not resolved. This CDR3 spans 13 amino acids. CDR1 MNHEY and CDR2 SVGAGI come from the germline V gene. The V gene lost 2 bases and the J gene lost 2 bases, with 6 bases spanning the gap.

This chain uses TRBV29-1 with TRBJ2-2, with TRBD1 matching over 9 bases. The V gene's germline CDR1 is SQVTM and CDR2 ANQGSEA. The CDR3 is 12 residues long. Germline trimming cut 6 bases from V and 6 bases from J; bases unmatched to any gene: 2. The CDR3 here is CSVTGGAGELFF. DNA of the CDR3: TGCAGCGTGACAGGGGGGGCCGGGGAGCTGTTTTTT.

This clonotype came up a few times. This chain links TRBV27 with TRBJ2-7; 11 bases are shared with TRBD2. V shed 8 bases, J shed 1 base, and the junction held 4 bases outside the gene matches. The CDR3 extends over 14 amino acids. The germline gives CDR1 MNHEY, CDR2 SMNVEV (reference sequence). The DNA for the CDR3 is TGTGCCAGCCGCATAGCGGGAGGGTCCTACGAGCAGTACTTC. As protein: CASRIAGGSYEQYF.

This clonotype came up many times. This chain joins TRBV2 and TRBJ2-7; 8 bases agree with TRBD2. CDR1 SNHLY and CDR2 FYNNEI come from the germline V gene. The J segment lost 4 bases and the V segment lost 7 bases, leaving 12 bases of the junction unmatched. CDR3 length: 15 amino acids. Written as DNA, the CDR3 is TGTGCCAGCAAGGGCGGGGGGAAGACGTTATACGAGCAGTACTTC. Translation: CASKGGGKTLYEQYF.

This clonotype occurred many times. The chain is built from TRBV9 and TRBJ2-3; D uncertain. CDR1 and CDR2 (germline): SGDLS, YYNGEE. The CDR3 extends over 14 amino acids. The germline V and J ends were trimmed by 0 bases and 0 bases, with 5 bases remaining between them. This CDR3 reads CASSVGSSTDTQYF. The CDR3 region has the DNA TGTGCCAGCAGCGTAGGCTCCAGCACAGATACGCAGTATTTT.